This T cell receptor (beta chain) was sequenced for a study of blood T cell repertoires in COVID-19. Study-wide context: Acute-phase and convalescent COVID-19 samples originated in the United States, Italy and Spain. From T cells, B-cell-depleted T cells, or PBMCs came the material, which was cDNA or gDNA.

V was cut by 0 bases and J by 4 bases, with 6 bases left in between. Germline CDR1 and CDR2: MNHNY and SVGAGI (reference sequence). The CDR3 has 13 amino acids. Under the authors' procedure: For nucleated cells, counts were estimated from reference gene primer amplification. Generated by immunoSEQ multiplex PCR, the TCRdb table keeps only in-frame clones and is missing some. The V and J calls and the clone size are those of that table, but D and trimming were determined from the DNA. Here the sample spans approximately 150,000 clones, approximately 82% being singletons. The source material was peripheral blood. The rearrangement links TRBV6-6 to TRBJ1-1, with D possibly matching TRBD1 (5 bases). This clonotype was obtained from a woman in her 70s who had recovered from COVID-19. The CDR3 loop is CASSYSGGTEAFF. In DNA, the CDR3 is TGTGCCAGCAGTTACTCGGGGGGCACTGAAGCTTTCTTT.